The clone carrying this T cell receptor (beta chain) came up a few times. Its antigen is as yet unknown. This sample stems from a study of siplizumab effects on memory and regulatory T cells. Study findings and constraints: Proliferating siplizumab-cultured Tregs lacked confirmed suppressive function. For mappable alloreactive CD4+ clones, the mean Treg-derived fraction was approximately 69% with siplizumab and around 27% in controls.

Generated by immunoSEQ multiplex PCR, the TCRdb table keeps only in-frame clones and is missing some. The sample lists around 100,000 clones, around 90% seen once, with 1.1% in the top ten. Germline V gene lookup returns CDR1 SNHLY and CDR2 FYNNEI. J gave up 4 bases and V 4 bases, and 6 bases lay outside the gene matches. This CDR3 spans 14 amino acids. V is TRBV2 and J is TRBJ1-2; 7 nucleotides agree with TRBD1. The TCR originated in a human donor in good health. The sequenced sample consisted of CD4+ T cells sorted from blood. CDR3 loop: CASSVLTGSYGYTF. The CDR3, as DNA: TGTGCCAGCAGTGTTCTGACAGGGAGCTATGGCTACACCTTC.